Presented here are 15 T cell receptor beta chains from one specimen sequenced in a study of blood T cell repertoires in COVID-19. Clones were read by immunoSEQ multiplex PCR, and TCRdb kept only the in-frame ones, dropping some. This repertoire shows about half a million clones, approximately 85% found once; its top ten account for approximately 2.9%. The sample comprised peripheral blood. The source is a human donor in a cohort sampled during active COVID-19.

This chain links TRBV14 with TRBJ2-2, with a possible D match to TRBD1 (6 bases). Germline V gives CDR1 SGHDN, CDR2 FVKESK. The length of the CDR3 is 16 residues. The V and J ends lost 3 bases and 5 bases respectively, with 16 bases between them. CDR3 nucleotide sequence: TGTGCCAGCAGCCACGTCAATCCCACAGGGACCGGGGAGCTGTTTTTT. Residues: CASSHVNPTGTGELFF.

The chain has TRBV5-4 and TRBJ1-1; weak D call: TRBD1 (6 bases). The V end lost 4 bases, the J end lost 1 base, and 17 bases lay between the germline ends. The length of the CDR3 is 16 residues. In germline, CDR1 is SGHNT, CDR2 YYREEE (reference sequence). CDR3 sequence: CASSGPQGGKNTEAFF. CDR3 DNA: TGTGCCAGCAGCGGTCCACAGGGAGGGAAGAACACTGAAGCTTTCTTT.

The chain uses TRBV7-8 and TRBJ2-2, with 8 bases that match TRBD2. The CDR3 length is 16 residues. CDR1 is SGHVS, CDR2 FQNEAQ, per germline. With V trimmed by 5 bases and J by 6 bases, 11 bases remained unmatched. This chain's CDR3 is CASSQLPGLVSGELFF. CDR3 in DNA: TGTGCCAGCAGCCAGCTGCCGGGACTAGTCTCCGGGGAGCTGTTTTTT.

In its sample, this clone was seen once. The same CDR3 also results from other DNA sequences found in this sample. This sequence joins TRBV3-1 (or the pseudogene TRBV3-2) and TRBJ1-1; the match to TRBD1 covers 7 bases. The CDR3 is made up of 14 amino acids. After removal of 4 bases from V and 1 base from J, the junction contained 3 bases not matched to a gene. Germline CDR1 reads LGHDT; CDR2 reads YNNKEL (reference sequence). CDR3 sequence (DNA): TGTGCCAGCAGCCTGACAGGGTCGAACACTGAAGCTTTCTTT. Translating gives CASSLTGSNTEAFF.

The rearrangement uses TRBV9 and TRBJ2-1; TRBD2 aligns across 8 bases. The CDR3 consists of 14 residues. The germline V gene encodes CDR1 SGDLS and CDR2 YYNGEE. Unmatched junction bases numbered 7, after V lost 4 bases and J lost 7 bases. CDR3 sequence: CASSFQTSANEQFF. The CDR3 DNA is TGTGCCAGCAGCTTCCAGACTAGCGCAAATGAGCAGTTCTTC.

The gene calls are TRBV28 and TRBJ1-5; D is unclear. The CDR3 has 16 residues. Germline V gives CDR1 MDHEN, CDR2 SYDVKM. Trimming removed 1 base from V and 2 bases from J, with 12 bases in between. CDR3 nucleotides: TGTGCCAGCAGTTTATTCGGTGCGGCTCGCAATCAGCCCCAGCATTTT. Its translation: CASSLFGAARNQPQHF. Filled out from reference TRBV28 and TRBJ1-5, the complete variable domain reads DVKVTQSSRYLVKRTGEKVFLECVQDMDHENMFWYRQDPGLGLRLIYFSYDVKMKEKGDIPEGYSVSREKKERFSLILESASTNQTSMYLCASSLFGAARNQPQHFGDGTRLSIL.

This chain joins TRBV28 and TRBJ1-5; D unresolved. Trimming removed 3 bases from V and 0 bases from J, with 9 bases in between. The germline V gene has CDR1 MDHEN and CDR2 SYDVKM. The CDR3 sequence is 15 residues long. The chain's CDR3 is CASSFEQFSNQPQHF. CDR3 nucleotide sequence: TGTGCCAGCAGTTTTGAACAGTTTAGCAATCAGCCCCAGCATTTT. Full variable domain (rest looked up from reference TRBV28 and TRBJ1-5): DVKVTQSSRYLVKRTGEKVFLECVQDMDHENMFWYRQDPGLGLRLIYFSYDVKMKEKGDIPEGYSVSREKKERFSLILESASTNQTSMYLCASSFEQFSNQPQHFGDGTRLSIL.

The chain employs TRBV9 and TRBJ2-7; TRBD2 aligns across 7 bases. The CDR3 is 16 amino acids. With V trimmed by 3 bases and J by 3 bases, 12 bases remained unmatched. From germline, CDR1 is SGDLS and CDR2 YYNGEE. As DNA, the CDR3 is TGTGCCAGCAGCGAGGGAGGGGAAGCGGGCCACTACGAGCAGTACTTC. It specifies CASSEGGEAGHYEQYF.

This chain uses TRBV29-1 with TRBJ2-7, with TRBD2 matching 12 bases. With V trimmed by 6 bases and J by 3 bases, 12 bases remained unmatched. This CDR3 has 16 amino acids. Germline CDR1 reads SQVTM; CDR2 reads ANQGSEA. CDR3 sequence (DNA): TGCAGCGTCCGAGGGACTAGCGGGCCGTCGAACTACGAGCAGTACTTC. It yields the protein CSVRGTSGPSNYEQYF.

J is TRBJ2-7 and V is TRBV2, with 9 bases aligning to TRBD1. After removal of 8 bases from V and 0 bases from J, the junction contained 2 bases not matched to a gene. Germline V lookup: CDR1 SNHLY, CDR2 FYNNEI. The CDR3 loop spans 13 amino acids. The CDR3 coding sequence is TGTGCCAGCGGACAGGGGCCCTCCTACGAGCAGTACTTC. Translated: CASGQGPSYEQYF.

J is TRBJ2-5 and V is TRBV5-6, with 9 bases identical to TRBD1. V was clipped by 6 bases and J by 5 bases; unmatched bases: 8. There are 14 residues in the CDR3. Germline V gives CDR1 SGHDT, CDR2 YYEEEE. CDR3 nucleotides: TGTGCCAGCACCCTAACAGGGGGCGGCGAGACCCAGTACTTC. It encodes CASTLTGGGETQYF.

The chain uses TRBV6-5 and TRBJ2-7, with TRBD2 matching 8 bases. The trim removed 9 bases at V and 0 bases at J, leaving 7 bases unmatched. Germline V CDR1 and CDR2: MNHEY, SVGAGI. The CDR3 contains 14 residues. DNA of the CDR3: TGTGCCAGTCGGCGCGGGGGGATCTCCTACGAGCAGTACTTC. Encoded protein: CASRRGGISYEQYF.

The chain is built from TRBV7-9 and TRBJ2-7, with 14 bases matching TRBD2. Germline V gene sequence: CDR1 SEHNR, CDR2 FQNEAQ (reference sequence). With 5 bases clipped from V and 5 bases from J, the junction kept 5 bases outside the gene matches. This CDR3 region has 15 residues. The CDR3 bases are TGTGCCAGCAGCATGACTAGCGGGAGGGCCGACGAGCAGTACTTC. Translating it yields CASSMTSGRADEQYF.

This sequence joins TRBV14 and TRBJ1-2; no reliable D call. Germline V lookup: CDR1 SGHDN, CDR2 FVKESK. The CDR3 loop spans 17 amino acids. Trimming removed 0 bases from V and 0 bases from J, with 14 bases in between. DNA for the CDR3: TGTGCCAGCAGCCAAGATTGGAGGGCTTCCGCTAACTATGGCTACACCTTC. Protein product: CASSQDWRASANYGYTF.

This rearrangement joins TRBV6-2 or TRBV6-3 to TRBJ2-7; the match to TRBD1 covers 10 bases. The CDR3 loop spans 15 amino acids. V lost 4 bases, J lost 3 bases, and 6 bases stayed unmatched. Germline assignment: CDR1 MNHEY and CDR2 SVGEGT. The CDR3 loop is CASSSHGQGVYEQYF. Written as DNA, the CDR3 is TGTGCCAGCAGTTCCCATGGACAGGGGGTCTACGAGCAGTACTTC.